The 21 T cell receptor beta chains given below trace back to one sample, sequenced in a study of early T cells in non-severe SARS-CoV-2 infection. A single record per CDR3 protein comes from TCRdb applying MiXCR to the 5' RACE reads. This table holds fewer than 85,000 distinct CDR3 sequences, over 8.5% found once. The source material was whole blood. The source of these receptors is an adult who was a healthcare worker with PCR-confirmed SARS-CoV-2 infection or an uninfected control (not recorded which).

This rearrangement joins TRBV4-2 to TRBJ1-4; no reliable D call. Trimming left V 1 base short and J 6 bases short, with 27 bases between. Germline loops: CDR1 LGHNA, CDR2 YNFKEQ. The CDR3 spans 20 residues. For the CDR3, the DNA is TGTGCCAGCAGCCAAGGTATCTCTGGGTCTCGAACTGAGTGGCATGAAAAACTGTTTTTT. Translating gives CASSQGISGSRTEWHEKLFF.

This clonotype was observed many times. The rearrangement uses TRBV6-1 and TRBJ1-1; no firm D call. The CDR3 is 15 amino acids. Germline values: CDR1 MNHNS, CDR2 SASEGT. V dropped 0 bases and J dropped 5 bases, with 13 bases sitting between them. This CDR3 is CASSEATGVRTEAFF. Written as DNA, the CDR3 is TGTGCCAGCAGTGAAGCTACTGGGGTTAGGACTGAAGCTTTCTTT.

This clonotype occurred many times. The rearrangement uses TRBV13 and TRBJ2-5; 8 positions agree with TRBD1. The V gene end was trimmed by 7 bases and the J gene end by 4 bases; junction bases not matched to a gene: 14. Looked up from germline, CDR1 is PRHDT and CDR2 is FYEKMQ (reference sequence). The CDR3 covers 16 residues. The chain's CDR3 is CASTSRGQGYGETQYF. CDR3 in DNA: TGTGCCAGCACCTCCCGCGGACAGGGTTATGGAGAGACCCAGTACTTC.

V usage is TRBV7-7 and J usage is TRBJ2-2; D uncertain. V gave up 5 bases and J gave up 2 bases, with 9 bases separating them. Looked up from germline, CDR1 is SSHAT and CDR2 is FNYEAQ (reference sequence). The CDR3 extends over 14 amino acids. The CDR3 is CASSPSTNTGELFF. DNA for the CDR3: TGTGCCAGCAGCCCGTCAACCAACACCGGGGAGCTGTTTTTT.

This rearrangement joins TRBV19 to TRBJ1-6, with TRBD1 identical over 8 bases. V shed 5 bases and J 9 bases; nucleotides not matched to a gene: 9. The CDR3 loop spans 15 amino acids. CDR1 LNHDA and CDR2 SQIVND come from the germline V gene (reference sequence). The CDR3 region has the DNA TGTGCCAGTAGTGCCCCCCGGACAGGGTTTTCACCCCTCCACTTT. Its translation: CASSAPRTGFSPLHF.

The sample holds many counts of this clonotype. This rearrangement joins TRBV18 to TRBJ1-4; 7 bases match TRBD1. From germline, CDR1 is KGHSH and CDR2 LQKENI. The junction had 4 bases not matched to a gene; V was cut back by 1 base and J by 14 bases. There are 12 residues in the CDR3. CDR3 nucleotide sequence: TGTGCCAGCTCACCACGGACAGGAAACCTGTTTTTT. It encodes CASSPRTGNLFF.

This clonotype was observed a handful of times. The genes are TRBV9 and TRBJ2-5; maybe TRBD1 (6 bases). Per the germline V gene, CDR1 is SGDLS and CDR2 is YYNGEE. V was pared by 6 bases and J by 3 bases, with 15 bases between. This CDR3 spans 14 amino acids. The CDR3 spells CASNSGHTEETQYF. CDR3 coding DNA: TGTGCCAGCAACTCGGGACACACAGAAGAGACCCAGTACTTC. Combining the CDR3 with reference TRBV9 and TRBJ2-5 gives the whole variable domain DSGVTQTPKHLITATGQRVTLRCSPRSGDLSVYWYQQSLDQGLQFLIQYYNGEERAKGNILERFSAQQFPDLHSELNLSSLELGDSALYFCASNSGHTEETQYFGPGTRLLVL.

This clonotype has a count of ten or more. This chain connects TRBV12-3 or TRBV12-4 to TRBJ1-5, with D possibly matching TRBD1 (6 bases). The CDR3 runs to 12 residues. V was cut by 5 bases and J by 7 bases, with 9 bases left in between. DNA for the CDR3: TGTGCCAGCAGTCCTGGACAGCAGCCCCAGCATTTT. The encoded protein is CASSPGQQPQHF.

This clonotype was found many times. This rearrangement joins TRBV12-3 or TRBV12-4 to TRBJ2-5, with 9 bases lining up with TRBD1. J gave up 5 bases and V 5 bases, and 3 bases lay outside the gene matches. CDR3 size: 13 residues. CDR3 DNA: TGTGCCAGCAGTCTCGACAGGGGGGAGACCCAGTACTTC. Translating it yields CASSLDRGETQYF.

V gene TRBV28 combines with J gene TRBJ1-3; D unresolved. Germline values: CDR1 MDHEN, CDR2 SYDVKM. Trimming took 7 bases from V and 4 from J, leaving 8 bases between them. The CDR3 is 12 residues long. The CDR3 spells CASNGIGNTIYF. The CDR3 DNA sequence: TGTGCCAGCAACGGGATCGGAAACACCATATATTTT.

This clonotype was observed a single time. This chain joins TRBV28 and TRBJ2-1; 10 bases line up with TRBD1. The V and J ends lost 6 bases and 6 bases, in that order; junction bases with no gene match: 14. This CDR3 has 17 residues. CDR1 and CDR2 (germline): MDHEN, SYDVKM. CDR3 DNA sequence: TGTGCCAGCAGCCACCCCTTTTGGGACAGGGGATTCAATGAGCAGTTCTTC. This codes for CASSHPFWDRGFNEQFF.

The chain couples TRBV29-1 to TRBJ2-5, with TRBD2 matching over 8 bases. CDR3 length: 12 amino acids. After removal of 8 bases from V and 4 bases from J, the junction contained 6 bases not matched to a gene. CDR1 is SQVTM and CDR2 is ANQGSEA in the germline V gene. CDR3 coding DNA: TGCAGCACCGGACTAGCAGGAGAGACCCAGTACTTC. Translated: CSTGLAGETQYF.

This clonotype came up a few times. The rearrangement links TRBV5-4 to TRBJ1-2; 7 bases are shared with TRBD1. Germline CDR1 reads SGHNT; CDR2 reads YYREEE (reference sequence). CDR3 size: 14 residues. J was trimmed by 6 bases and V by 1 base; bases with no gene match: 6. The CDR3 loop is CASSLWTGIDGYTF. The CDR3 DNA reads as TGTGCCAGCAGCTTGTGGACAGGCATAGATGGCTACACCTTC.

The chain combines TRBV10-2 with TRBJ2-6; 9 nucleotides line up with TRBD1. This CDR3 region has 17 residues. In germline, CDR1 is WSHSY, CDR2 SAAADI. V lost 3 bases and J lost 2; bases outside the gene matches: 5. The CDR3: CASSERDRAAGANVLTF. The CDR3 DNA follows: TGCGCCAGCAGTGAACGGGACAGGGCAGCTGGGGCCAACGTCCTGACTTTC.

This rearrangement joins TRBV29-1 to TRBJ2-1; D unresolved. Trimming left V 5 bases short and J 3 bases short, with 17 bases between. Germline CDR1 and CDR2: SQVTM and ANQGSEA. There are 15 residues in the CDR3. The CDR3 loop reads CSVYLGPGGYNEQFF. The CDR3 bases are TGCAGCGTTTATCTTGGGCCCGGCGGCTACAATGAGCAGTTCTTC.

J is TRBJ2-7 and V is TRBV9; 9 bases fit TRBD1. Per germline, CDR1 SGDLS and CDR2 YYNGEE. CDR3 length: 15 amino acids. Germline trimming cut 0 bases from V and 6 bases from J; bases unmatched to any gene: 7. The CDR3 loop is CASSVEGQGLSEQYF. The DNA of the CDR3 is TGTGCCAGCAGCGTAGAGGGACAGGGCCTCAGCGAGCAGTACTTC.

This clonotype showed up many times. The chain joins TRBV6-2 or TRBV6-3 to TRBJ1-5, with TRBD1 identical over 8 bases. CDR1 MNHEY and CDR2 SVGEGT come from the germline V gene. This CDR3 has 15 residues. V lost 5 bases to trimming and J lost 2 bases; unmatched junction nucleotides: 5. CDR3 sequence: CASSAWGQGNQPQHF. The CDR3 DNA follows: TGTGCCAGCAGTGCCTGGGGACAGGGCAATCAGCCCCAGCATTTT.

This clonotype was picked up many times. The genes are TRBV5-1 and TRBJ2-5; 11 bases line up with TRBD1. J lost 0 bases, V lost 4 bases, and 5 bases had no gene match. The germline gives CDR1 SGHRS, CDR2 YFSETQ. The CDR3 sequence is 16 residues long. DNA for the CDR3: TGCGCCAGCAGCGGAGGGACAGGGGGTTACCAAGAGACCCAGTACTTC. It yields the protein CASSGGTGGYQETQYF.

This clonotype appeared a few times. This sequence joins TRBV28 and TRBJ2-1; no firm D call. This CDR3 contains 14 residues. Germline values: CDR1 MDHEN, CDR2 SYDVKM. Trimming cost V 2 bases and J 3 bases, with 8 bases left between them. The CDR3 spells CASSLGHGYNEQFF. In DNA form, the CDR3 reads TGTGCCAGCAGTTTAGGGCACGGCTACAATGAGCAGTTCTTC.

This clonotype came up a few times. This chain links TRBV9 with TRBJ2-3; perhaps TRBD2 as D (6 bases). The CDR3 runs to 15 residues. The germline CDR1 and CDR2 sequences are SGDLS and YYNGEE. The V end lost 0 bases, the J end lost 0 bases, and 8 bases lay between the germline ends. This CDR3 is CASSVGGLSTDTQYF. CDR3 in DNA: TGTGCCAGCAGCGTAGGAGGACTAAGCACAGATACGCAGTATTTT. Supplemented by reference TRBV9 and TRBJ2-3, the full variable domain reads DSGVTQTPKHLITATGQRVTLRCSPRSGDLSVYWYQQSLDQGLQFLIQYYNGEERAKGNILERFSAQQFPDLHSELNLSSLELGDSALYFCASSVGGLSTDTQYFGPGTRLTVL.

This clonotype was detected ten times or more. The V and J genes are TRBV20-1 and TRBJ2-7; tentatively, D is TRBD2 (5 bases). The CDR3 has 14 amino acids. Germline V gene sequence: CDR1 DFQATT, CDR2 SNEGSKA (reference sequence). Trimming removed 2 bases at V and 3 bases at J, with 14 bases between. The CDR3 coding sequence is TGCAGTGCTAGAAGGCTCGCGGGCGACTACGAGCAGTACTTC. As protein: CSARRLAGDYEQYF.